The entry below describes one T cell receptor (beta chain). Everyone who took part was roughly 18 to 90 years old, and they came from about two dozen US areas. Clinical history reported by participants formed the basis on which cohorts were assigned. These data belong to a study of blood T cell repertoires in COVID-19. Overall study context: In each case, the material was cDNA or gDNA derived from T cells, B-cell-depleted T cells, or PBMCs.

Authors' methods: Amplifying reference gene primers gave estimates of nucleated cell counts. Libraries were prepared by immunoSEQ multiplex PCR; TCRdb keeps only in-frame clonotypes and omits some of them. That table furnishes V, J and clone size, whereas the DNA furnished D and trimming. The sample lists 150,000 to 200,000 clones, 88% occurring once. The CDR3 is 15 amino acids. Trimming removed 0 bases at V and 6 bases at J, with 14 bases between. Germline CDR1 and CDR2: LGHNA and YSLEER. Sequencing used PBMCs or T cells enriched from blood (not recorded which). The receptor comes from a woman aged 18-29 years who had recovered from COVID-19. This chain joins TRBV4-3 and TRBJ1-2, with D maybe TRBD1 (6 bases). The CDR3 region is CASSQDFTGINGYTF. The CDR3, as DNA: TGCGCCAGCAGCCAAGATTTTACAGGGATCAATGGCTACACCTTC.